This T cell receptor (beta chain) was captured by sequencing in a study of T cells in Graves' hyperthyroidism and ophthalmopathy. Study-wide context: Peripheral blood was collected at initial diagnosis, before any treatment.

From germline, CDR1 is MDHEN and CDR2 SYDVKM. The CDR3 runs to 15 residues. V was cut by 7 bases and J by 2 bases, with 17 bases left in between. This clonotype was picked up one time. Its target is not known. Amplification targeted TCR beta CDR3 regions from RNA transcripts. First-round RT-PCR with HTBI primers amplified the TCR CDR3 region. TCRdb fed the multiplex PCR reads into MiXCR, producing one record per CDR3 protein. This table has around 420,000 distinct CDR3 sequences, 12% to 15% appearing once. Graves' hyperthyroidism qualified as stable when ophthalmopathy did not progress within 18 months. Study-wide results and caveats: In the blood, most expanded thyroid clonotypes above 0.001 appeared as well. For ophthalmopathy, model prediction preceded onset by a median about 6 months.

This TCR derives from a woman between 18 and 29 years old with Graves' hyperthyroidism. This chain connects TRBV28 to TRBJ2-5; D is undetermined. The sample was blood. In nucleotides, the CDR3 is TGTGCCAGCACAGAAAGCCGGGCAGAACAAGAGACCCAGTACTTC. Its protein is CASTESRAEQETQYF.